This T cell receptor beta chain is drawn from a study of cytomegalovirus exposure and HLA in healthy donors. Points from the study as a whole: The study recorded 160 or so TCR beta chains that were cytomegalovirus-associated. Rare TCR sequences predominated, though certain public TCRs were found in many donors.

Worth noting for this clone: Its antigen is undetermined.

Germline loops: CDR1 SEHNR, CDR2 FQNEAQ (reference sequence). This CDR3 region has 15 residues. The V end lost 5 bases, the J end lost 6 bases, and 17 bases lay between the germline ends. PCR employed 60 Vbeta and 13 Jbeta primers. The data were produced by immunoSEQ multiplex PCR, yet TCRdb's version contains in-frame clones alone and is incomplete. The top ten hold 2% to 2.5% of the sample, which has 140,000 or so clones, 75% to 85% seen once. The chain recombines TRBV7-9 with TRBJ2-1; D is perhaps TRBD2 (6 bases). This clonotype originated in a woman under 30 in good health and CMV-seropositive. The sample taken for sequencing was PBMCs. The CDR3 spells CASSIGLPLTNEQFF. The CDR3 DNA reads as TGTGCCAGCAGCATAGGACTACCACTAACCAATGAGCAGTTCTTC.